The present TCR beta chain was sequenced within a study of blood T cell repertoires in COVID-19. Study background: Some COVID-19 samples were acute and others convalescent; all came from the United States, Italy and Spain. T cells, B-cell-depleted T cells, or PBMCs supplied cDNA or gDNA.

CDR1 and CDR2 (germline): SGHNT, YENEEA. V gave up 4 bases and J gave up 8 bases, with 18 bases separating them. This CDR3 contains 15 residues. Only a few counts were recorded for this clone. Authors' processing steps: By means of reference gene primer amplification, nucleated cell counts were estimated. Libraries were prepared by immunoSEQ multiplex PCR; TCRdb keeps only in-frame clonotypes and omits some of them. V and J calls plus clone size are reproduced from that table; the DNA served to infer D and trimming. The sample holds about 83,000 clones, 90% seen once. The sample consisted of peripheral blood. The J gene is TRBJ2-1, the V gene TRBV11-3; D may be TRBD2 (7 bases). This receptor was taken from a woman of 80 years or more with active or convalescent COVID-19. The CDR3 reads CASSSPGGGIDEQFF. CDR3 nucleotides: TGTGCCAGCAGCTCCCCTGGGGGGGGCATCGATGAGCAGTTCTTC.